This is a list of T cell receptor beta chains from one sample in a study of cytomegalovirus exposure and HLA in healthy donors. Sequencing was performed with immunoSEQ multiplex PCR; in TCRdb, only in-frame clones are kept and a portion is missing. The table lists 180,000 or so clones, around 82% of them singletons. The sequencing sample was made of PBMCs. These receptors all come from a woman under 40 in good health and CMV-seropositive. Each CDR3 is given with its conserved first and last residue. A D gene is named only where the DNA matches it firmly. Clone size is not always given. Where it is, it says once, few, many or a class for expanded clones.

>TRBV2|TRBJ2-1|TRBD2|-
TGTGCCAGGGGACTAGCGGCCTCCTACAATGAGCAGTTCTTC
CARGLAASYNEQFF
>TRBV25-1|TRBJ2-5|TRBD2|once
TGTGCCAGCAGTGGGGGACTAGGAAGGGAAGAGACCCAGTACTTC
CASSGGLGREETQYF
>TRBV9|TRBJ2-4|TRBD2|once
TGTGCCAGCAGCCCAGGGAGGGAGACCAAAAACAGTCAGTACTTC
CASSPGRETKNSQYF
>TRBV10-3|TRBJ2-1|TRBD2|-
TGTGCCATCAGGGGAGCGGGGGAGATGGGGAATGAGCAGTTCTTC
CAIRGAGEMGNEQFF
>TRBV5-8|TRBJ1-2|-|-
TGTGCCAGCAGCTTTTCGGCGGCGGTATCGAGCTACACCTTC
CASSFSAAVSSYTF
>TRBV2|TRBJ2-5|-|-
TGTGCCAGCATTCGGCCGGGAGAGACCCAGTACTTC
CASIRPGETQYF
>TRBV7-8|TRBJ2-6|-|-
TGTGCCAGCAGCTTAGCTAGGAGAGGGACTGGGGCCAACGTCCTGACTTTC
CASSLARRGTGANVLTF
>TRBV5-1|TRBJ2-3|-|-
TGCGCCAGCATCCGGCGGGACAGCCTCACAGATACGCAGTATTTT
CASIRRDSLTDTQYF
>TRBV11-2|TRBJ1-6|-|-
TGTGCCAGCAGCTTATATCCAGGAAAAGGGAGCTCCTATAATTCACCCCTCCACTTT
CASSLYPGKGSSYNSPLHF
>TRBV11-2|TRBJ2-7|TRBD1|few
TGTGCCAGCAGCTCTGGGACAGAGTTCTCCTACGAGCAGTACTTC
CASSSGTEFSYEQYF
>TRBV4-1|TRBJ1-2|TRBD1|once
TGCGCCAGCAGCCGGCCGGGACAGGGGAACTATGGCTACACCTTC
CASSRPGQGNYGYTF
>TRBV19|TRBJ1-4|-|-
TGTGCCAGTAGTATAGCGGACAGTCAGGGAAAACTGTTTTTT
CASSIADSQGKLFF
>TRBV27|TRBJ1-2|-|-
TGTGCCAGCGCCCCCCGCGTCGATCTTAACTATGGCTACACCTTC
CASAPRVDLNYGYTF
>TRBV5-1|TRBJ2-3|TRBD2|-
TGCGCCAGCAGCCTCCCCAGCGGGGGGGCTGGTGATACGCAGTATTTT
CASSLPSGGAGDTQYF
>TRBV4-2|TRBJ2-6|TRBD1|few
TGTGCCAGCAGCCTAGGGACAGGAAGCTCTGGGGCCAACGTCCTGACTTTC
CASSLGTGSSGANVLTF
>TRBV10-1|TRBJ2-1|TRBD2|-
TGCGCCAGCAGTCAGATCGGACTAGCGGGTAGCTCCTACAATGAGCAGTTCTTC
CASSQIGLAGSSYNEQFF
>TRBV5-4|TRBJ2-7|-|-
TGTGCCAGCAGCTTTGGGCAGTCCTACGAGCAGTACTTC
CASSFGQSYEQYF
>TRBV4-1|TRBJ2-1|-|few
TGCGCCAGCAGCCAAGGGGGGGGCCATAAGGATGAGCAGTTCTTC
CASSQGGGHKDEQFF